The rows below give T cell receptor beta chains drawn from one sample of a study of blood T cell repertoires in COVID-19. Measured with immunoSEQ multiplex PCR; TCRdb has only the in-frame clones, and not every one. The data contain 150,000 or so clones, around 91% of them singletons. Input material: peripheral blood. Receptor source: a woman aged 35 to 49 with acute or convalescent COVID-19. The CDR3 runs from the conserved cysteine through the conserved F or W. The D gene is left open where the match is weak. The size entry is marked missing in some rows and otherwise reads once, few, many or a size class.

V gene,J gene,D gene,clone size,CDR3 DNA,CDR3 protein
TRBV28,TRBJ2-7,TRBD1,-,TGTGCCAGCAGTTTCCTATTGGACAGGGCAAGGTCCTACGAGCAGTACTTC,CASSFLLDRARSYEQYF
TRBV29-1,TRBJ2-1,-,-,TGCAGCGTTGACTGGGGGGGGCCTCTTGATGAGCAGTTCTTC,CSVDWGGPLDEQFF
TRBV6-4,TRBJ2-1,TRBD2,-,TGTGCCAGCAGTGACGGGGCTAGCGGGAGTGGGTACAATGAGCAGTTCTTC,CASSDGASGSGYNEQFF
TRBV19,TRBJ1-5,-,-,TGTGCCAGTAGCGATCGGGATTATAGCAATCAGCCCCAGCATTTT,CASSDRDYSNQPQHF
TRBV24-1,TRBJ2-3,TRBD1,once,TGTGCCACCAGTGATCCTGGGGACAGTGAAGGCACAGATACGCAGTATTTT,CATSDPGDSEGTDTQYF
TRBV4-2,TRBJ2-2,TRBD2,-,TGTGCCAGCACGGAGACTCAGACTAGCTACACCGGGGAGCTGTTTTTT,CASTETQTSYTGELFF
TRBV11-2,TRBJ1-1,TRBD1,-,TGTGCCAGCGCTAGGACAGGGGGTTTCACTGAAGCTTTCTTT,CASARTGGFTEAFF
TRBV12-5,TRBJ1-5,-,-,TGTGCTAGTGGTTTGGTACTCGGGGGGATAAGCAATCAGCCCCAGCATTTT,CASGLVLGGISNQPQHF
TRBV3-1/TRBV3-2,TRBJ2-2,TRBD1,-,TGTGCCAGCAGCCACCTAAACCGGGACAGGGGTACCGGGGAGCTGTTTTTT,CASSHLNRDRGTGELFF
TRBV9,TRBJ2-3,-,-,TGTGCCAGCAGCGCGGACTCTTGGGGCACAGATACGCAGTATTTT,CASSADSWGTDTQYF
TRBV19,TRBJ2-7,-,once,TGTGCCAGTAGTATAAGGGCTAGCGCATCCTACGAGCAGTACTTC,CASSIRASASYEQYF
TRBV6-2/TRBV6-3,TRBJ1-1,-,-,TGTGCCAGCAGTTACGCAACAGGGGAAGCTTTCTTT,CASSYATGEAFF
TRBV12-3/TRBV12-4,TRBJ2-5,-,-,TGTGCCAGCAGTTTAGGGCTAGCCGAGACCCAGTACTTC,CASSLGLAETQYF
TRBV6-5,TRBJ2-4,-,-,TGTGCCAGCGGGACTTCAGCCAAAAACATTCAGTACTTC,CASGTSAKNIQYF
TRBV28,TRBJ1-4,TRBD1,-,TGTGCCAGCAGCCCTTCACCGGGACAGGGCTCCGGCTCAACTAATGAAAAACTGTTTTTT,CASSPSPGQGSGSTNEKLFF
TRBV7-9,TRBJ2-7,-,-,TGTGCCAGCAGCTTATCTAGGAAAACCTACGAGCAGTACTTC,CASSLSRKTYEQYF
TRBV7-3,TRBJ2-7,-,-,TGTGCCAGCAGCTTTTCTTACGAGCAGTACTTC,CASSFSYEQYF
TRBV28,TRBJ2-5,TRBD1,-,TGTGCCAGCAGTACAGGGGGAGGTATTAGAGAGACCCAGTACTTC,CASSTGGGIRETQYF
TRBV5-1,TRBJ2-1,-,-,TGCGCCAGCAGCTTGTTGCAGGGTTCCTACAATGAGCAGTTCTTC,CASSLLQGSYNEQFF
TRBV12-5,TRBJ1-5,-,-,TGTGCTAGTGGTTTGGCTCACAAAAACAGGGCCCTAAGCAATCAGCCCCAGCATTTT,CASGLAHKNRALSNQPQHF
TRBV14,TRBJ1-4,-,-,TGTGCCAGCAGCCAAGTGGGTCGGGGAGCAACTAATGAAAAACTGTTTTTT,CASSQVGRGATNEKLFF
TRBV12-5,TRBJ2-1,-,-,TGTGCTAGTGGTTTCGGACAGAGCTCCTACAATGAGCAGTTCTTC,CASGFGQSSYNEQFF
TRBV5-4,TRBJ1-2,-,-,TGTGCCAGCAGCTTTATCACCCGGGACTCGGGCTATGGCTACACCTTC,CASSFITRDSGYGYTF
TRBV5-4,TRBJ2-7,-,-,TGTGCCAGCAGCGCGGGAACGAACTACGAGCAGTACTTC,CASSAGTNYEQYF
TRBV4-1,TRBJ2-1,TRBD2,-,TGCGCCAGCAGCCCTGCAGGACTAGCGGGGGGGGGTTTGAATGAGCAGTTCTTC,CASSPAGLAGGGLNEQFF
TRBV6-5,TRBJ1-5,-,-,TGTGCCAGCAGTCGGTGGAATCAGCCCCAGCATTTT,CASSRWNQPQHF
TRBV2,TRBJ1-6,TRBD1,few,TGTGCCAGCAGTGTAGGCCGTGGTTTGACAGGGGATAATTCACCCCTCCACTTT,CASSVGRGLTGDNSPLHF
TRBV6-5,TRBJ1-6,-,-,TGTGCCACCTCGCTTGGGCTGAGCAGACGTTCACCCCTCCACTTT,CATSLGLSRRSPLHF
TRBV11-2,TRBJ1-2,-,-,TGTGCCAGCAACTTAGATCTGGCACCTCAGCAGGCCTATGGCTACACCTTC,CASNLDLAPQQAYGYTF
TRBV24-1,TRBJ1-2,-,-,TGTGCCACCAGTGATTTGGGGGCCATCACCTTC,CATSDLGAITF
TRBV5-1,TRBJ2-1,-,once,TGCGCCAGCAGCTTGCTAGGCGCAATGCAGTTCTTC,CASSLLGAMQFF
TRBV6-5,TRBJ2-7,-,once,TGTGCCAGCAGTTACTCGTCAGGGCCATACCCTTACGAGCAGTACTTC,CASSYSSGPYPYEQYF
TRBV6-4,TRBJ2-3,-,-,TGTGCCAGCAGTACTGGGCTGGCCTCGGATACGCAGTATTTT,CASSTGLASDTQYF
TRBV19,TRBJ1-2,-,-,TGTGCCAGTAGCCCCACCGGGGGGTCCTATGGCTACACCTTC,CASSPTGGSYGYTF
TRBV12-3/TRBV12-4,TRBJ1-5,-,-,TGTGCCAGCAGTTCATACTCCAATCAGCCCCAGCATTTT,CASSSYSNQPQHF
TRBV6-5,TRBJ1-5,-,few,TGTGCCAGCAATCCAGGGGTTAATAGCAATCAGCCCCAGCATTTT,CASNPGVNSNQPQHF
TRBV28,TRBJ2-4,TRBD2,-,TGTGCCAGCAGTATAGCCGGGACGGTGGGGCGGGGGGGAAACATTCAGTACTTC,CASSIAGTVGRGGNIQYF
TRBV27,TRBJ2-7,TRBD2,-,TGTGCCAGCAGTTTACGGGGGGGGTTGGCCTACGAGCAGTACTTC,CASSLRGGLAYEQYF
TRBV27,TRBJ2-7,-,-,TGTGCCAGCAGTCTCGGACTCCTCTACGAGCAGTACTTC,CASSLGLLYEQYF
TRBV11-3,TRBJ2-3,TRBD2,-,TGTGCCAGCAGCTTAACCGTAGCGGGAGGAAAGGATACGCAGTATTTT,CASSLTVAGGKDTQYF
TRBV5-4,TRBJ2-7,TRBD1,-,TGTGCCAGCAGCTTGGGACAGGGGGGTAGCGAGCAGTACTTC,CASSLGQGGSEQYF
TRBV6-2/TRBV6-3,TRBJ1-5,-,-,TGTGCCAGCAGTTTCATTCCAGGGGAACATCAGCCCCAGCATTTT,CASSFIPGEHQPQHF
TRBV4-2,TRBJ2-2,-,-,TGTGCCAGCAGCCAAGAGGGGCAGGGTCTAGACACCGGGGAGCTGTTTTTT,CASSQEGQGLDTGELFF
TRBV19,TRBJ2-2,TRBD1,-,TGTGCCAGTAGCCCGGCGGGCAGGGGGTATTCCACCGGGGAGCTGTTTTTT,CASSPAGRGYSTGELFF
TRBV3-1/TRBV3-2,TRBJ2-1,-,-,TGTGCCAGCAGCCAAGTGGGGGGCAATGAGCAGTTCTTC,CASSQVGGNEQFF
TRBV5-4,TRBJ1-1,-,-,TGTGCCAGCAGGGGAGAGGTAAACGAAGCTTTCTTT,CASRGEVNEAFF
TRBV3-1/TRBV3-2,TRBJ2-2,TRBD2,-,TGTGCCAGCAGCCCTCTCCGCGGGGGGGCCCCCACCGGGGAGCTGTTTTTT,CASSPLRGGAPTGELFF
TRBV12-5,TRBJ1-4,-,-,TGTGCTAGTGGTCTAGGGGTGAATAATGAAAAACTGTTTTTT,CASGLGVNNEKLFF
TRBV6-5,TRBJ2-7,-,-,TGTGCCAGCAGTACCCAACAGGGACCATACGAGCAGTACTTC,CASSTQQGPYEQYF
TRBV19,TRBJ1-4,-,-,TGTGCCAGTAGTATCGGGTGGGTCGCTAATGAAAAACTGTTTTTT,CASSIGWVANEKLFF